Below are 21 T cell receptor beta chains sequenced from a single sample in a study of OX40 agonist ivuxolimab in advanced cancers. The method was immunoSEQ multiplex PCR; TCRdb's version includes in-frame clones alone and lacks a portion of them. This sample has some 64,000 clones; around 90% occur once, and the top ten carry roughly 5.1%. The sample in question was CD4+ or CD8+ T cells sorted from blood, obtained in a trial of the OX40 agonist ivuxolimab. The receptors here all came from an adult with an advanced solid tumor such as melanoma, head and neck, liver or kidney cancer.

CDR3 loop: CASSLGGGGTETQYF. In DNA form, the CDR3 reads TGTGCCAGCAGCTTAGGGGGAGGGGGGACGGAGACCCAGTACTTC. The V and J genes are TRBV7-6 and TRBJ2-5, with D possibly being TRBD2 (7 bases). V was pared by 1 base and J by 5 bases, with 14 bases between. The germline gives CDR1 SGHVS, CDR2 FNYEAQ. The CDR3 is 15 residues long.

Note on this clone: A junction end diverges from the germline sequence, so it may reflect a read error. The rearrangement joins TRBV6-5 to TRBJ1-2, with 10 bases lining up with TRBD1. CDR3 length equals 15 residues. Germline V gene lookup returns CDR1 MNHEY and CDR2 SVGAGI. Written as DNA, the CDR3 is TGTGCCAGCAGCCGCAAGCCGGGACAGGGGAGCGGCTGCACCTTC. Amino acids: CASSRKPGQGSGCTF.

The CDR3 is CAGGAGGPSDTQYF. CDR3 nucleotide sequence: TGTGCTGGCGGCGCGGGAGGGCCTTCAGATACGCAGTATTTT. The rearrangement uses TRBV6-1 and TRBJ2-3; 9 bases are a match to TRBD2. CDR1 and CDR2 from the germline V gene are MNHNS and SASEGT. The CDR3 runs to 14 residues.

The chain has TRBV10-3 and TRBJ2-4; D remains ambiguous. The V and J ends lost 0 bases and 6 bases respectively, with 12 bases between them. Looked up from germline, CDR1 is ENHRY and CDR2 is SYGVKD. This CDR3 has 15 residues. The CDR3 loop is CAISESRTSRNIQYF. DNA of the CDR3: TGTGCCATCAGTGAGTCACGAACTTCCCGAAACATTCAGTACTTC.

This chain joins TRBV30 and TRBJ2-5; D tentatively reads TRBD1 or TRBD2 (5 bases each). V was cut by 6 bases and J by 1 base, with 12 bases left in between. The CDR3 has 13 amino acids. Germline V lookup: CDR1 GTSNPN, CDR2 SVGIG (reference sequence). For the CDR3, the DNA is TGTGCCTGTTCATCGGGGCCCCAAGAGACCCAGTACTTC. Translating gives CACSSGPQETQYF. The full variable domain, completed using reference TRBV30 and TRBJ2-5, is SQTIHQWPATLVQPVGSPLSLECTVEGTSNPNLYWYRQAAGRGLQLLFYSVGIGQISSEVPQNLSASRPQDRQFILSSKKLLLSDSGFYLCACSSGPQETQYFGPGTRLLVL.

CDR3 protein: CASSLVLPSTGELFF. The CDR3 nucleotides are TGTGCCAGCAGCTTAGTTCTCCCTTCCACCGGGGAGCTGTTTTTT. This sequence joins TRBV11-2 and TRBJ2-2, with D unclear. There are 15 residues in the CDR3. Trimming shortened V by 1 base and J by 4 bases, and 10 bases separated the two germline ends. Germline assignment: CDR1 SGHAT and CDR2 FQNNGV.

The rearrangement uses TRBV2 and TRBJ2-3; 8 bases align to TRBD2. This CDR3 contains 14 residues. From germline, CDR1 is SNHLY and CDR2 FYNNEI. The J segment lost 2 bases and the V segment lost 6 bases, leaving 4 bases of the junction unmatched. CDR3 nucleotides: TGTGCCAGCAGAAGGACTAGCTTCACAGATACGCAGTATTTT. Its protein is CASRRTSFTDTQYF.

The chain links TRBV4-2 to TRBJ2-1; maybe TRBD2 (5 bases). The germline CDR1 and CDR2 sequences are LGHNA and YNFKEQ. Trimming took 6 bases from V and 6 from J, leaving 18 bases between them. The CDR3 has 15 residues. Here the CDR3 DNA reads TGTGCCAGCAGGAGCTCGTGGGAGAACTTCAATGAGCAGTTCTTC. Encoded protein: CASRSSWENFNEQFF.

The V call is TRBV28, the J call TRBJ1-5; a possible D gene is TRBD1 (6 bases). The germline gives CDR1 MDHEN, CDR2 SYDVKM. The CDR3 is 22 residues long. Trimming removed 6 bases at V and 5 bases at J, with 38 bases between. The CDR3 DNA reads as TGTGCCAGCAGCTACCCTACACCGGGGCCAGGGGTTCGGTTCAGTACGGATCAGCCCCAGCATTTT. Translation gives CASSYPTPGPGVRFSTDQPQHF.

J is TRBJ2-3 and V is TRBV9; weak D call: TRBD1 (6 bases). This CDR3 contains 15 residues. V was shortened by 0 bases and J by 3 bases, with 11 bases between the two germline ends. CDR1 is SGDLS and CDR2 is YYNGEE in the germline V gene. This CDR3 is CASSVVGAETDTQYF. The DNA of the CDR3 is TGTGCCAGCAGCGTAGTGGGGGCTGAGACAGATACGCAGTATTTT.

The V call is TRBV14, the J call TRBJ2-1, with 9 bases fitting TRBD2. CDR1 and CDR2 from the germline V gene are SGHDN and FVKESK. CDR3 size: 17 residues. V was pared by 0 bases and J by 7 bases, with 10 bases of the junction left unmatched. This CDR3 reads CASSQDQVGGRENEQFF. The CDR3, as DNA: TGTGCCAGCAGCCAAGATCAGGTCGGCGGGAGGGAGAATGAGCAGTTCTTC.

This chain joins TRBV2 and TRBJ2-7; TRBD2 aligns across 8 bases. Germline CDR1 is SNHLY and CDR2 is FYNNEI. The CDR3 has 16 amino acids. J was trimmed by 5 bases and V by 6 bases; bases with no gene match: 15. Here the CDR3 reads CASRPIHQRELNEQYF. The DNA for the CDR3 is TGTGCCAGCAGACCCATCCACCAGCGGGAGCTGAACGAGCAGTACTTC.

The rearrangement links TRBV5-8 to TRBJ2-7, with D maybe TRBD1 (5 bases). Trimming removed 1 base from V and 3 bases from J, with 8 bases in between. This CDR3 has 13 residues. From germline, CDR1 is SGHTS and CDR2 YDEGEE. The CDR3, as DNA: TGTGCCAGCAGCTTGCAGGGTTTCTACGAGCAGTACTTC. It codes for CASSLQGFYEQYF.

This clone was found a few times. J is TRBJ2-3 and V is TRBV5-4; D is perhaps TRBD1 (5 bases). The CDR3 runs to 13 residues. Germline CDR1 SGHNT, CDR2 YYREEE (reference sequence). Trimming pared 4 bases from V and 1 base from J, leaving 7 bases between. The CDR3 loop is CASSQTGTDTQYF. As DNA, the CDR3 is TGTGCCAGCAGCCAGACAGGCACAGATACGCAGTATTTT.

This chain uses TRBV30 with TRBJ1-2; no reliable D call. The V gene's germline CDR1 is GTSNPN and CDR2 SVGIG (reference sequence). The CDR3 has 10 residues. V lost 5 bases, J lost 7 bases, and 8 bases lay in between. CDR3 sequence reads: CAWHLVGYTF. CDR3 bases: TGTGCCTGGCACTTAGTTGGCTACACCTTC.

The rearrangement joins TRBV28 to TRBJ2-2; 8 bases line up with TRBD1. The junction had 11 bases not matched to a gene; V was cut back by 8 bases and J by 6 bases. Per germline, CDR1 MDHEN and CDR2 SYDVKM. This CDR3 has 15 residues. For the CDR3, the DNA is TGTGCCAGCCGGAGGACAGGGTACATCGCCGGGGAGCTGTTTTTT. Amino acid sequence: CASRRTGYIAGELFF.

The chain couples TRBV28 to TRBJ2-6; D unresolved. The V gene lost 6 bases and the J gene lost 1 base, with 10 bases spanning the gap. From germline, CDR1 is MDHEN and CDR2 SYDVKM. The CDR3 spans 15 residues. Here the CDR3 reads CASRDPLSGANVLTF. The CDR3 DNA is TGTGCCAGCAGGGACCCCTTATCTGGGGCCAACGTCCTGACTTTC.

The V gene is TRBV28, the J gene TRBJ1-1; D call uncertain. V lost 2 bases to trimming and J lost 11 bases, with 9 bases between them. The CDR3 covers 11 residues. Germline V gene data show CDR1 as MDHEN and CDR2 as SYDVKM. The CDR3 DNA reads TGTGCCAGCAGTTTAGGCAGACGGGCTTTCTTT. Translation: CASSLGRRAFF.

This clone was detected once. This chain uses TRBV9 with TRBJ2-2; the D gene is possibly TRBD2 (5 bases). Per the germline V gene, CDR1 is SGDLS and CDR2 is YYNGEE. This CDR3 comprises 14 residues. V was clipped by 4 bases and J by 3 bases, with 10 bases between them. The CDR3 region is CASSKAVYTGELFF. The CDR3 DNA sequence: TGTGCCAGCAGCAAAGCGGTGTACACCGGGGAGCTGTTTTTT.

CDR3 sequence (DNA): TGTGCCAGCAGCCCCCGGACAGACGTCGCGGATCGGTTTACTGAAGCTTTCTTT. It specifies CASSPRTDVADRFTEAFF. The rearrangement uses TRBV9 and TRBJ1-1; a weak D match, TRBD1 (6 bases). The CDR3 covers 18 residues. Trimming removed 4 bases at V and 5 bases at J, with 27 bases between. The germline V gene encodes CDR1 SGDLS and CDR2 YYNGEE.

The chain recombines TRBV19 with TRBJ2-4, with D perhaps assigned TRBD1 or TRBD2 (5 bases each). The germline CDR1 and CDR2 sequences are LNHDA and SQIVND (reference sequence). This CDR3 comprises 13 residues. V lost 6 bases to trimming and J lost 1 base, with 7 bases between them. DNA of the CDR3: TGTGCCAGTAGGGGGGTCGCCAAAAACATTCAGTACTTC. This sequence encodes CASRGVAKNIQYF.